This T cell receptor beta chain was obtained from a study of blood T cell repertoires in COVID-19. V gave up 11 bases and J gave up 3 bases, with 13 bases separating them. Germline V gene sequence: CDR1 MDHEN, CDR2 SYDVKM. The CDR3 is 12 residues long. In the original processing: Researchers report that nucleated cell counts were estimated from reference gene primer amplification. Clones were sequenced by immunoSEQ multiplex PCR, and TCRdb holds only the in-frame ones, with some missing. The DNA was the basis for D and trimming; V, J and clone size are from that table. Among approximately 270,000 clones listed, approximately 90% were seen once. Enrollees, about 18 to 89 years old, lived in approximately 25 US areas.

The clonotype comes from a man aged 35 to 55 who had been exposed to COVID-19. The chain carries TRBV28 and TRBJ1-1; TRBD1 might be the D (6 bases). Sequences were obtained from PBMCs or T cells enriched from blood (not recorded which). CDR3 residues: CAVTDRYTEAFF. The CDR3 DNA sequence: TGTGCCGTCACGGACAGATACACTGAAGCTTTCTTT. Complete variable domain (other parts from reference TRBV28 and TRBJ1-1): DVKVTQSSRYLVKRTGEKVFLECVQDMDHENMFWYRQDPGLGLRLIYFSYDVKMKEKGDIPEGYSVSREKKERFSLILESASTNQTSMYLCAVTDRYTEAFFGQGTRLTVV.